This entry concerns a single T cell receptor beta chain. The table came from immunoSEQ multiplex PCR; TCRdb's copy has only in-frame clones and leaves some out. The table has hundreds of thousands of clones, 73% seen once. The data originate from a study of shared clonotypes between healthy human individuals. Deletions cut 5 bases from V and 0 bases from J, with 19 bases between. This CDR3 region has 18 residues. Looked up from germline, CDR1 is SGHTA and CDR2 is FQGTGA. The sequencing sample was made of memory CD4+ T cells sorted from blood. Stated subset: CD45RA-negative fraction. The chain joins TRBV7-3 to TRBJ2-2; D is undetermined. The receptor's source is a man younger than 40 in good health. DNA of the CDR3: TGTGCCAGCAGCCCCCGGTCCCTTAACCTCGCGAACACCGGGGAGCTGTTTTTT. Its translation: CASSPRSLNLANTGELFF.